This TCR beta chain was sequenced during a study of shared clonotypes between healthy human individuals. Germline CDR1 and CDR2: SEHNR and FQNEAQ (reference sequence). Trimming pared 0 bases from V and 2 bases from J, leaving 9 bases between. The CDR3 covers 15 residues. Study conclusions and caveats: The naive CD4 repertoires of a few donors were compared, and approximately 4.5% of clonotypes were shared.

HIV-negative, healthy adults without recent acute infections or vaccinations were the donors. Notes on this clone: Its antigen remains unknown.

Under the authors' procedure: ImmunoSEQ gave junction-only sequences without quality scores, so filtering differed. Some clones are missing from TCRdb's copy, which holds only in-frame ones; the method was immunoSEQ multiplex PCR. That table supplies the V and J calls and clone size; D and trimming were determined from the DNA. The sample records over 850,000 clones, more than 75% being singletons. The sample was memory CD4+ T cells from PBMCs. Sample subset: CD45RA-negative fraction. This sequence was found in a young man in good health. Some clones in this sample may be carry-over from other donors' samples. The rearrangement uses TRBV7-9 and TRBJ2-3, with TRBD1 as a possible D gene (6 bases). CDR3 loop: CASSLATGSTDTQYF. The CDR3 DNA sequence: TGTGCCAGCAGCTTAGCAACAGGGTCCACAGATACGCAGTATTTT.